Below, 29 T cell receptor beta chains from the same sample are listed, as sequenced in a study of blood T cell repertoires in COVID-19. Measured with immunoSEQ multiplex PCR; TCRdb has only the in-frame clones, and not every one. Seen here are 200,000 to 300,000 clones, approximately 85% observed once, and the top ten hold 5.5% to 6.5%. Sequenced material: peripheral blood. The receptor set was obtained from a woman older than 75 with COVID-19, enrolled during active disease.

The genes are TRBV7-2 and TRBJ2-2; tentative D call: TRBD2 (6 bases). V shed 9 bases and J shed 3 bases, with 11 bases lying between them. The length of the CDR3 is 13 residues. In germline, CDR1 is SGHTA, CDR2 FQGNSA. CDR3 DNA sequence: TGTGCCAGGGGGGGTAGGGACACCGGGGAGCTGTTTTTT. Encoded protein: CARGGRDTGELFF.

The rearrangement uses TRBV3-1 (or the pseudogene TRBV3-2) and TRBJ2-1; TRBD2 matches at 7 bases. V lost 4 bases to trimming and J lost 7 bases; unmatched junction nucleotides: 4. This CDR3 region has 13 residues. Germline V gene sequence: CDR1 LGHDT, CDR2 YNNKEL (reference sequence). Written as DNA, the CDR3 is TGTGCCAGCAGCCTGTGGGGGGGTAATGAGCAGTTCTTC. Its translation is CASSLWGGNEQFF.

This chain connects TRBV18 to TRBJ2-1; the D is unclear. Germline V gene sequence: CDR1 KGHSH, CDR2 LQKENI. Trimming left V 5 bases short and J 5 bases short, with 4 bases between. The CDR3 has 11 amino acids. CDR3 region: CASSSDNEQFF. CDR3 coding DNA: TGTGCCAGCTCATCGGACAATGAGCAGTTCTTC.

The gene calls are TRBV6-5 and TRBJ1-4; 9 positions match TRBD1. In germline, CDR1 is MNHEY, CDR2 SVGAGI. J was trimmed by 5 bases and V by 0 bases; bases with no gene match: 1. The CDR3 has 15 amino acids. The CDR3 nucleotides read TGTGCCAGCAGTTACTCCGGACAGGGGAATGAAAAACTGTTTTTT. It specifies CASSYSGQGNEKLFF.

CDR3 sequence: CASSQPGTGTYNEQFF. In DNA, the CDR3 is TGTGCCAGCAGCCAACCCGGGACAGGGACCTACAATGAGCAGTTCTTC. The rearrangement uses TRBV7-2 and TRBJ2-1; 9 nucleotides align to TRBD1. The junction had 7 bases not matched to a gene; V was cut back by 5 bases and J by 2 bases. The CDR3 spans 16 residues. Germline V CDR1 and CDR2: SGHTA, FQGNSA.

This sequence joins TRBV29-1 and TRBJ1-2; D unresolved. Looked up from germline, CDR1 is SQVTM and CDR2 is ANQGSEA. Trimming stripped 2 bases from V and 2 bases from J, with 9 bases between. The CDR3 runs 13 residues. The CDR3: CSVESEENYGYTF. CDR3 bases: TGCAGCGTTGAAAGCGAGGAGAACTATGGCTACACCTTC.

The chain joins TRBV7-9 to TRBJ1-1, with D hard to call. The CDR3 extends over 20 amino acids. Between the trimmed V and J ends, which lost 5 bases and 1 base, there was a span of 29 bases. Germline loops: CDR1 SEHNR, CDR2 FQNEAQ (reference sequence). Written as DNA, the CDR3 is TGTGCCAGCAGCAACGTATATGGGTATCGGCGTGTCCGACAGAACACTGAAGCTTTCTTT. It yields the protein CASSNVYGYRRVRQNTEAFF.

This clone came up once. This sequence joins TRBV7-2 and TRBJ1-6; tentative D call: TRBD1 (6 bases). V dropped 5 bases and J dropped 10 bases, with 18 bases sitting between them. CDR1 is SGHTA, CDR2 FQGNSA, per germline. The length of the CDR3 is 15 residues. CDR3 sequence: CASSMSGTRGSPLHF. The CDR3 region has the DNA TGTGCCAGCAGCATGTCCGGGACACGAGGATCACCCCTCCACTTT.

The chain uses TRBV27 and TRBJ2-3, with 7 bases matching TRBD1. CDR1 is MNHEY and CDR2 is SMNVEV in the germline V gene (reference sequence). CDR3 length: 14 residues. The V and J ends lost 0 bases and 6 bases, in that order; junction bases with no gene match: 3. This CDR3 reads CASSLSWGQDTQYF. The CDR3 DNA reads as TGTGCCAGCAGTTTATCGTGGGGACAGGATACGCAGTATTTT.

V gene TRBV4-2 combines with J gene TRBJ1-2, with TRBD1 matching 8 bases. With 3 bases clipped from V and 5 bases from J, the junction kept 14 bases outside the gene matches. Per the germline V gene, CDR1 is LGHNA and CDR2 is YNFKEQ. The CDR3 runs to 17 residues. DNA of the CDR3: TGTGCCAGCAGCCAGGAACTAACAGGGGGAGGGGGTTATGGCTACACCTTC. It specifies CASSQELTGGGGYGYTF.

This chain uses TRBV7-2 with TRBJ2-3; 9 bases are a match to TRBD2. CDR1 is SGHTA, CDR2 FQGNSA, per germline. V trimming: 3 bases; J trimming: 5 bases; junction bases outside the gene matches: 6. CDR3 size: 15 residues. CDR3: CASSFAGGNLDTQYF. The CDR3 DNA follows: TGTGCCAGCAGCTTCGCGGGGGGGAATTTAGATACGCAGTATTTT. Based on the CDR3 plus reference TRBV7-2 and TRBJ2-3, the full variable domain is GAGVSQSPSNKVTEKGKDVELRCDPISGHTALYWYRQSLGQGLEFLIYFQGNSAPDKSGLPSDRFSAERTGGSVSTLTIQRTQQEDSAVYLCASSFAGGNLDTQYFGPGTRLTVL.

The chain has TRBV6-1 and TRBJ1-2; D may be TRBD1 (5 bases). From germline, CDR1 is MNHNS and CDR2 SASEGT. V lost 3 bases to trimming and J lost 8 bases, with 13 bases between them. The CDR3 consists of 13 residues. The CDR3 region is CASSEWGDRGYTF. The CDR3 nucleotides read TGTGCCAGCAGTGAGTGGGGGGATCGAGGCTACACCTTC.

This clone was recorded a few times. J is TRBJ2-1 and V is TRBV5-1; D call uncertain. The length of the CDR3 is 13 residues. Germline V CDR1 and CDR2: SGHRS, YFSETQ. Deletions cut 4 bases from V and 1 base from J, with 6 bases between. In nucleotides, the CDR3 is TGCGCCAGCAGCCCCCTATCCTACAATGAGCAGTTCTTC. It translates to CASSPLSYNEQFF.

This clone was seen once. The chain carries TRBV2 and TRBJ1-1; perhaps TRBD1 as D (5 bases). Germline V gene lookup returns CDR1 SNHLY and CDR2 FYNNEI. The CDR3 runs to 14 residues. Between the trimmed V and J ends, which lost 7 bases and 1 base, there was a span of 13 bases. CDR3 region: CASTLDRPNTEAFF. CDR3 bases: TGTGCCAGCACTTTAGACAGACCGAACACTGAAGCTTTCTTT.

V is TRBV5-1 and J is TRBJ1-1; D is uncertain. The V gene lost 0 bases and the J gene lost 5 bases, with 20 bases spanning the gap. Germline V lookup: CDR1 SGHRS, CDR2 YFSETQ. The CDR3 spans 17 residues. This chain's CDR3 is CASSLAGGNGVGTEAFF. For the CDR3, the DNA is TGCGCCAGCAGCTTGGCCGGAGGGAACGGGGTCGGGACTGAAGCTTTCTTT.

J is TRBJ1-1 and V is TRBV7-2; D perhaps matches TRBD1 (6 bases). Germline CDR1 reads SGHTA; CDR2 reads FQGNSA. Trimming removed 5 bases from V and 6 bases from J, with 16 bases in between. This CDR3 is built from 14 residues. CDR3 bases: TGTGCCAGCAGCATGCCACAGGGCCACGCTGAAGCTTTCTTT. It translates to CASSMPQGHAEAFF.

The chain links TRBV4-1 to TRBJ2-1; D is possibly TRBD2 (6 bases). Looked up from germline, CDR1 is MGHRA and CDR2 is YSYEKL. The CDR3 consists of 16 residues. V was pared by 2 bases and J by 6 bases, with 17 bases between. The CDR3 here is CASSQLWGVQSNEQFF. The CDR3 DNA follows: TGCGCCAGCAGCCAATTATGGGGGGTTCAATCCAATGAGCAGTTCTTC.

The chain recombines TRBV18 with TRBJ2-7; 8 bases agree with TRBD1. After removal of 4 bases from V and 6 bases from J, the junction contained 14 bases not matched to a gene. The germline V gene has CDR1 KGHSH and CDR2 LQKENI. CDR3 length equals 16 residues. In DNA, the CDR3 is TGTGCCAGCTCACGAGAGGAAGGCAGGGGGCTAATCGAGCAGTACGTC. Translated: CASSREEGRGLIEQYV.

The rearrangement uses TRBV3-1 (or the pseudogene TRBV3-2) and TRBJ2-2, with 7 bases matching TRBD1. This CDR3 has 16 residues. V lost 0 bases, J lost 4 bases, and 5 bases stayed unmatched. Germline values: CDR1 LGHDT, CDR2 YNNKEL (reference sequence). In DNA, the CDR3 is TGTGCCAGCAGCCAAGACGTAGGGGGCGTCACCGGGGAGCTGTTTTTT. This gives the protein CASSQDVGGVTGELFF.

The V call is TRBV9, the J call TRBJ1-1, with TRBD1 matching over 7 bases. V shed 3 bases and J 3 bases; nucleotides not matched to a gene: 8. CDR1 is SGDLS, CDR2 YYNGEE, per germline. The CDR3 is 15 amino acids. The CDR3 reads CASSASSGTDTEAFF. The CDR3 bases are TGTGCCAGCAGCGCGTCCTCCGGGACAGACACTGAAGCTTTCTTT.

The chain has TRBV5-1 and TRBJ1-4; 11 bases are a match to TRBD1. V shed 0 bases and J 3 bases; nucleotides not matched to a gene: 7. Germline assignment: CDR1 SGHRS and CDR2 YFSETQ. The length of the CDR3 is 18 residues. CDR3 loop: CASSLAGTGGRSNEKLFF. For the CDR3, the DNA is TGCGCCAGCAGCTTGGCCGGGACAGGGGGAAGATCTAATGAAAAACTGTTTTTT.

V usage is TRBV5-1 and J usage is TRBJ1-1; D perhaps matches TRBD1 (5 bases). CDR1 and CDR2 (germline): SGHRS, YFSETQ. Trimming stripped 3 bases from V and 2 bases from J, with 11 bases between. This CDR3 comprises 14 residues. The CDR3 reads CASSWAGGNTEAFF. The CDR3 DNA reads TGCGCCAGCAGCTGGGCCGGGGGAAACACTGAAGCTTTCTTT.

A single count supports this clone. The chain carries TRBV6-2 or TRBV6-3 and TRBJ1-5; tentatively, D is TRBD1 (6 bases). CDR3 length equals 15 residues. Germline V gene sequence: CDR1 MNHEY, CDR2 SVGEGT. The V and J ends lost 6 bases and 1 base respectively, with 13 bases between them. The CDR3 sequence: CASSQTGLSNQPQHF. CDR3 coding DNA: TGTGCCAGCAGCCAAACAGGGCTCAGCAATCAGCCCCAGCATTTT.

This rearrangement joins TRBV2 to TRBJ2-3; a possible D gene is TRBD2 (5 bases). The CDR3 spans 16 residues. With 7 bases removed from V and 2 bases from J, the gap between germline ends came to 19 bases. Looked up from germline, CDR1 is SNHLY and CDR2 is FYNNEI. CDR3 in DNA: TGTGCCAGCACCCTCGGACTCGGCGCCTACACAGATACGCAGTATTTT. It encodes CASTLGLGAYTDTQYF. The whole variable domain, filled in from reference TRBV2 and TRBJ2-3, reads EPEVTQTPSHQVTQMGQEVILRCVPISNHLYFYWYRQILGQKVEFLVSFYNNEISEKSEIFDDQFSVERPDGSNFTLKIRSTKLEDSAMYFCASTLGLGAYTDTQYFGPGTRLTVL.

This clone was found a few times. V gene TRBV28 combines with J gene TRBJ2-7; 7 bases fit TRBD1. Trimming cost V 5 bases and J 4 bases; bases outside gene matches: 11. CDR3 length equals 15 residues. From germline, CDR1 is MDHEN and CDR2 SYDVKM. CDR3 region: CASSLGGGQSYEQYF. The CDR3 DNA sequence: TGTGCCAGCAGTCTAGGTGGGGGACAGTCTTACGAGCAGTACTTC.

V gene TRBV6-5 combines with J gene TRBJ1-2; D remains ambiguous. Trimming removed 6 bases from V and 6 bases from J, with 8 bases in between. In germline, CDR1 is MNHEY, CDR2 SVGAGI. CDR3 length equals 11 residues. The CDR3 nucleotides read TGTGCCAGCAGAGCTATAAATGGCTACACCTTC. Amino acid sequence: CASRAINGYTF.

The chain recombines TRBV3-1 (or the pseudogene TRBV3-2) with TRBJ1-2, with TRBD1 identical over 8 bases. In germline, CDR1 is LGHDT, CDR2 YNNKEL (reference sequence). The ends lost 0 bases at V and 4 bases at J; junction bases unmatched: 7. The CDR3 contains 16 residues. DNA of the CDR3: TGTGCCAGCAGCCAAGATCTCACAGGGGGTTTCTATGGCTACACCTTC. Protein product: CASSQDLTGGFYGYTF.

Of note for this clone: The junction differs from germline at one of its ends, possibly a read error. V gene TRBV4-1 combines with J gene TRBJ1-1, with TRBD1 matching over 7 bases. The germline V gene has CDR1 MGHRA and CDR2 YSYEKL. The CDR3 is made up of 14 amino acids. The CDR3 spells CASSQPDRNAEAFF. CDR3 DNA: TGCGCCAGCAGCCAACCGGACAGGAACGCTGAAGCTTTCTTT.

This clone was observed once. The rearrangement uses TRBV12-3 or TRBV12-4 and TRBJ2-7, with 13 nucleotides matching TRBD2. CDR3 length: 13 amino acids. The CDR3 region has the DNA TGTGCCAGCAGTTGGGGACTAGCGGGGCCCCCCCACGTC. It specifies CASSWGLAGPPHV.